This T cell receptor beta chain was sequenced for a study of T cell repertoires in cytomegalovirus infection. Background on the study: Through public TCR beta signatures, both CMV infection and matching HLA type were indicated. Findings and limits, study-wide: The cumulative frequency of public TCR beta families identified carriers of CMV plus the relevant HLA. The ex vivo response was dominated by HLA-C-restricted CMV-specific TCR beta clonotypes.

The CDR3 consists of 13 residues. The V end lost 0 bases, the J end lost 12 bases, and 14 bases lay between the germline ends. Germline lookup yields CDR1 MNHEY and CDR2 SVGAGI. TCRdb re-derived calls from the reads in MiXCR, one entry per CDR3 protein. This repertoire shows about 450,000 distinct CDR3 sequences, about 33% found once; its top ten account for about 13%. This clonotype has just a few counts. Its antigen is not known. V usage is TRBV6-5 and J usage is TRBJ1-1; D remains unclear. The sample was PBMCs. The receptor was derived from a human donor in good health (CMV status not recorded). Some clones in this sample may be carry-over from other donors' samples. CDR3 in DNA: TGTGCCAGCAGTTACTCAAGGCCGGACGTGACTTTCTTT. It codes for CASSYSRPDVTFF.